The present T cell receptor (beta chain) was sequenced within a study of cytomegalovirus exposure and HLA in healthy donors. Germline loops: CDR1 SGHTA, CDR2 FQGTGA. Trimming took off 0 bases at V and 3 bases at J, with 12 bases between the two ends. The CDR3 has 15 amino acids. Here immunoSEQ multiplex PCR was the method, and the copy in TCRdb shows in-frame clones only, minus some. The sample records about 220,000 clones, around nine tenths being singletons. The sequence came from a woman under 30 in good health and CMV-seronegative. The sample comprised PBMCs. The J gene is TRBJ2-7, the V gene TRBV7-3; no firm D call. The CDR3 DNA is TGTGCCAGCAGCTTAACACCCGGGTCGGGCTACGAGCAGTACTTC. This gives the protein CASSLTPGSGYEQYF.